This T cell receptor beta chain derives from a study of blood T cell repertoires in COVID-19. For the study at large: The study drew acute and convalescent COVID-19 samples from the United States, Italy and Spain. T cells, B-cell-depleted T cells, or PBMCs provided the cDNA or gDNA that served as material.

Trimming at V came to 4 bases and at J to 3 bases, leaving 9 bases not matched to a gene. The length of the CDR3 is 17 residues. Germline V gives CDR1 SGDLS, CDR2 YYNGEE. Sequenced by immunoSEQ multiplex PCR; TCRdb stores in-frame clones only, minus some. This table has 200,000 to 300,000 clones, 84% appearing once. The sequenced material came from peripheral blood. The TCR sequence derives from a human donor in a cohort sampled during active COVID-19. This sequence joins TRBV9 and TRBJ2-7; 14 nucleotides line up with TRBD2. The CDR3 protein is CASSLGTSGSIIYEQYF. CDR3 sequence (DNA): TGTGCCAGCAGCCTAGGGACTAGCGGGAGTATAATCTACGAGCAGTACTTC. Filled out from reference TRBV9 and TRBJ2-7, the complete variable domain reads DSGVTQTPKHLITATGQRVTLRCSPRSGDLSVYWYQQSLDQGLQFLIQYYNGEERAKGNILERFSAQQFPDLHSELNLSSLELGDSALYFCASSLGTSGSIIYEQYFGPGTRLTVT.